The rows below give T cell receptor beta chains drawn from one sample of a study of graft-versus-host responses after intestinal transplantation. Antigens of these TCRs are unknown. Sequencing used immunoSEQ multiplex PCR; TCRdb keeps in-frame clones, though not all of them. The data contain tens of thousands of clones, 91% of them singletons. The material sequenced was unstimulated CD4+ T cells sorted from spleen or lymph node cells, taken before intestinal transplant. These TCRs come from a human donor who received an intestinal transplant. The CDR3 runs from the conserved cysteine through the conserved F or W.

v_gene: TRBV6-1
len: 13
j_gene: TRBJ1-2
CDR3aa: CASSPQGIYGYTF

v_gene: TRBV27
len: 11
j_gene: TRBJ1-2
CDR3aa: CASSSGRGYTF

v_gene: TRBV5-1
len: 18
j_gene: TRBJ2-1
CDR3aa: CASSPLMLGVGSYNEQFF

v_gene: TRBV27
len: 16
j_gene: TRBJ1-4
CDR3aa: CASRSLGDFQGEKLFF

v_gene: TRBV19
len: 18
j_gene: TRBJ1-3
CDR3aa: CASSMSRGQGFFGNTIYF

v_gene: TRBV27
len: 14
j_gene: TRBJ1-1
CDR3aa: CASSQDRGRAEAFF

v_gene: TRBV7-9
len: 17
j_gene: TRBJ2-2
CDR3aa: CASSPRRQRKNTGELFF

v_gene: TRBV6-5
len: 11
j_gene: TRBJ2-7
CDR3aa: CASSQGPEQYF

v_gene: TRBV15
len: 19
j_gene: TRBJ2-6
CDR3aa: CATSRGLAGSGFGANVLTF

v_gene: TRBV7-8
len: 13
j_gene: TRBJ1-2
CDR3aa: CASSLARGGGYTF

v_gene: TRBV18
len: 15
j_gene: TRBJ2-2
CDR3aa: CASSPSGGWTGELFF

v_gene: TRBV6-1
len: 15
j_gene: TRBJ2-2
CDR3aa: CASSETGMNTGELFF

v_gene: TRBV11-3
len: 14
j_gene: TRBJ2-2
CDR3aa: CASSPRAEGGELFF

v_gene: TRBV18
len: 19
j_gene: TRBJ2-6
CDR3aa: CASSPLGGQAAFGANVLTF

v_gene: TRBV18
len: 14
j_gene: TRBJ1-2
CDR3aa: CASSLETGGYGYTF

v_gene: TRBV10-3
len: 11
j_gene: TRBJ1-1
CDR3aa: CAISGTSEAFF